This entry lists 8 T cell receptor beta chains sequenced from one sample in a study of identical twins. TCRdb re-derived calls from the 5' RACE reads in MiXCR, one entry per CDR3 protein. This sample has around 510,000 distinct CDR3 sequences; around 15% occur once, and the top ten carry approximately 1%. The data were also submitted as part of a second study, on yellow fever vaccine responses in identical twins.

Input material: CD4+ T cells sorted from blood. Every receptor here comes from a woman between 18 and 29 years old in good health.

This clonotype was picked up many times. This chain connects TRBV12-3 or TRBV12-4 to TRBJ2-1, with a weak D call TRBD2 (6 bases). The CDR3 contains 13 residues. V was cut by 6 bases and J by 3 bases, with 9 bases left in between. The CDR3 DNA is TGTGCCAGCAGCTCCGGGGGCTACAATGAGCAGTTCTTC. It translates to CASSSGGYNEQFF.

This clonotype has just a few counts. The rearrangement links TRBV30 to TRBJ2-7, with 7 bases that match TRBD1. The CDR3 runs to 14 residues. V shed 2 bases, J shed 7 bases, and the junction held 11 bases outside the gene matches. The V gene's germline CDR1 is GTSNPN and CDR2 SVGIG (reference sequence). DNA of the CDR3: TGTGCCTGGAGTCCTATCCACAGGGGAGTAGAGCAGTACTTC. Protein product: CAWSPIHRGVEQYF.

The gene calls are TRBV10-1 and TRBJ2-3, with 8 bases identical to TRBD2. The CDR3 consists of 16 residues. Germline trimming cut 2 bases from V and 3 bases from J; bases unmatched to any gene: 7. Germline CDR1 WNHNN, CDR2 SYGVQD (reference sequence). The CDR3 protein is CASSEPKAGGTDTQYF. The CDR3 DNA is TGCGCCAGCAGTGAGCCTAAGGCGGGAGGTACAGATACGCAGTATTTT.

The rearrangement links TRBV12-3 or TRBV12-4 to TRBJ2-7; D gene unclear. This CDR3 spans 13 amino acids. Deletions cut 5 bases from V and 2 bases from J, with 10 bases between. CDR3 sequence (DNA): TGTGCCAGCAGTATAAGGGTTCCCTACGAGCAGTACTTC. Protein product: CASSIRVPYEQYF.

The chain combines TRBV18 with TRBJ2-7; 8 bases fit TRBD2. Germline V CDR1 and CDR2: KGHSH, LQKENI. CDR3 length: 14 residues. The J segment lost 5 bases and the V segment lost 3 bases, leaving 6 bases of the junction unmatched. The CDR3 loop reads CASSPGPGRDEQYF. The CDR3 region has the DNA TGTGCCAGCTCACCCGGGCCCGGGAGGGACGAGCAGTACTTC.

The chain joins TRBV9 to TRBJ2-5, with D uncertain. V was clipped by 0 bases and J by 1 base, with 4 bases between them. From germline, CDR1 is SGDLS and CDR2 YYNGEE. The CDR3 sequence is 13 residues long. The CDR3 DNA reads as TGTGCCAGCAGCGTAGACACCCAAGAGACCCAGTACTTC. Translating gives CASSVDTQETQYF.

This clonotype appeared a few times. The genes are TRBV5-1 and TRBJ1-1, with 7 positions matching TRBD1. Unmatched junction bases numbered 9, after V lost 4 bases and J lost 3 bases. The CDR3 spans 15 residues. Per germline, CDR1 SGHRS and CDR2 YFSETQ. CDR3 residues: CASSVQQGLHTEAFF. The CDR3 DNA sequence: TGCGCCAGCAGCGTCCAACAGGGGCTCCACACTGAAGCTTTCTTT.

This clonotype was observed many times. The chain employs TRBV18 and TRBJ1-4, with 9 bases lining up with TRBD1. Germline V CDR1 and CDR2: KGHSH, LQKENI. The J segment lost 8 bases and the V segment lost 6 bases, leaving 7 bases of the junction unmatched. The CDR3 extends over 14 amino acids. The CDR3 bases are TGTGCCAGCTCTCCTACAGGGGGCTCCGAAAAACTGTTTTTT. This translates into CASSPTGGSEKLFF.